Shown below are 8 T cell receptor beta chains from a single sample sequenced in a study of blood T cell repertoires in COVID-19. TCRdb's table, derived via immunoSEQ multiplex PCR, lists solely in-frame clones and lacks some. Of around 700,000 clones in the sample, around 89% were seen once. Sequencing was performed on peripheral blood. These TCRs come from a woman aged 18-30 years with acute or convalescent COVID-19.

The genes are TRBV5-6 and TRBJ2-5; 10 bases line up with TRBD2. Trimming removed 3 bases from V and 5 bases from J; junction bases left unmatched: 10. CDR3 length: 16 amino acids. CDR1 is SGHDT and CDR2 is YYEEEE in the germline V gene. CDR3 loop: CASSSPQRGGLETQYF. The CDR3 region has the DNA TGTGCCAGCAGCTCCCCTCAGCGGGGGGGCCTGGAGACCCAGTACTTC.

A few counts support this clone. The genes are TRBV5-6 and TRBJ1-2; D unclear. Trimming shortened V by 2 bases and J by 4 bases, and 12 bases separated the two germline ends. The CDR3 covers 14 residues. Germline CDR1 is SGHDT and CDR2 is YYEEEE. In nucleotides, the CDR3 is TGTGCCAGCAGCTTTGCCCCGGTCCTCTATGGCTACACCTTC. This encodes CASSFAPVLYGYTF.

V and J are TRBV5-1 and TRBJ1-1; perhaps TRBD1 as D (6 bases). This CDR3 has 15 residues. In germline, CDR1 is SGHRS, CDR2 YFSETQ. V was pared by 0 bases and J by 5 bases, with 14 bases between. CDR3 bases: TGCGCCAGCAGCTTGGCGTGGGGAGGGGGTACTGAAGCTTTCTTT. Amino acid sequence: CASSLAWGGGTEAFF.

The V gene is TRBV25-1, the J gene TRBJ1-2; a weak D match, TRBD1 (6 bases). Germline V lookup: CDR1 MGHDK, CDR2 SYGVNS. This CDR3 is built from 14 residues. V was trimmed by 1 base and J by 3 bases, leaving 9 bases between them. CDR3 region: CASSESQGHYGYTF. DNA of the CDR3: TGTGCCAGCAGTGAATCACAGGGACACTATGGCTACACCTTC.

This rearrangement joins TRBV24-1 to TRBJ2-1; possible D gene TRBD1, 5 bases. V lost 7 bases to trimming and J lost 8 bases, with 17 bases between them. This CDR3 spans 14 amino acids. The germline CDR1 and CDR2 sequences are KGHDR and SFDVKD. The CDR3 DNA is TGTGCCACCAGAGGCGTCAGGGCATTTGATGAGCAGTTCTTC. Encoded protein: CATRGVRAFDEQFF.

This chain uses TRBV9 with TRBJ1-3, with D possibly TRBD1 on 6 matching bases. The CDR3 has 18 amino acids. V was shortened by 2 bases and J by 0 bases, with 18 bases between the two germline ends. The germline V gene encodes CDR1 SGDLS and CDR2 YYNGEE. Written as DNA, the CDR3 is TGTGCCAGCAGCGTCCGGGACATGACACTCGGCTCTGGAAACACCATATATTTT. It specifies CASSVRDMTLGSGNTIYF.

The rearrangement uses TRBV6-5 and TRBJ1-4; TRBD1 is a possible D gene (5 bases). Germline V gene lookup returns CDR1 MNHEY and CDR2 SVGAGI. The germline V and J ends were trimmed by 8 bases and 4 bases, with 14 bases remaining between them. This CDR3 region has 14 residues. The CDR3 spells CASAKGQGNEKLFF. In DNA form, the CDR3 reads TGTGCCAGCGCTAAGGGGCAGGGTAATGAAAAACTGTTTTTT.

This clone was recorded once. The gene calls are TRBV18 and TRBJ2-7, with 8 positions matching TRBD2. V lost 2 bases and J lost 5; bases outside the gene matches: 11. The CDR3 has 16 residues. Germline lookup yields CDR1 KGHSH and CDR2 LQKENI. The chain's CDR3 is CASSPGRTGGPHEQYF. DNA of the CDR3: TGTGCCAGCTCACCAGGGAGAACGGGGGGGCCCCACGAGCAGTACTTC.